This T cell receptor beta chain was obtained from a study of CD8+CD57+ T cells in acquired aplastic anemia. The CDR3 has 13 amino acids. V was trimmed by 1 base and J by 8 bases, leaving 9 bases between them. Profiling that covered TCR beta VDJ and CDR3 relied on genomic DNA as its template. TCRdb itself ran the reads through MiXCR, one entry per CDR3 protein. The sample has 150,000 or so distinct CDR3 sequences; 40% to 50% are singletons. By flow cytometry, patients selected for sequencing had shown an expansion of CD8+CD57+ cells. The origin of this receptor is a human donor with aplastic anemia. The material sequenced was sorted CD4+, CD8+, or CD8+CD57+ T cells (not recorded which) from PBMCs. The chain links TRBV12-3 or TRBV12-4 to TRBJ2-1, with D possibly matching TRBD2 (5 bases). The CDR3 spells CASSLGTPYEQFF. CDR3 in DNA: TGTGCCAGCAGTTTAGGGACTCCTTATGAGCAGTTCTTC.